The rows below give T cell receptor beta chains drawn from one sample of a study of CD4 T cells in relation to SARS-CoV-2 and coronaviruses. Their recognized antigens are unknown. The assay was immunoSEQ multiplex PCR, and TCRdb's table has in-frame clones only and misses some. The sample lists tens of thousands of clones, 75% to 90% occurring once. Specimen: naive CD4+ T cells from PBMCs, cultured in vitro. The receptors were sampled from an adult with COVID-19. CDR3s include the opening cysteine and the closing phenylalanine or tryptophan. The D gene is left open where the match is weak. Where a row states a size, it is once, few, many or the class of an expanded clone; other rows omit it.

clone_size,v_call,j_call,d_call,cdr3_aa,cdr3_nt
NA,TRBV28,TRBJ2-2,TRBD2,CASSLAGGWTGELFF,TGTGCCAGCTCCCTAGCGGGAGGGTGGACCGGGGAGCTGTTTTTT
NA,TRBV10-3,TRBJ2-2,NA,CAISPGVDGTGELFF,TGTGCCATCTCTCCCGGGGTTGATGGGACCGGGGAGCTGTTTTTT
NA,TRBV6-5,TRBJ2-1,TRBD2,CASLSGNNEQFF,TGTGCCAGCCTTAGCGGGAACAATGAGCAGTTCTTC
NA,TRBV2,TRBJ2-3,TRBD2,CARDGTTGPDTQYF,TGTGCCAGGGACGGGACTACCGGCCCAGATACGCAGTATTTT
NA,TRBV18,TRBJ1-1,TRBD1,CASASGQMNTEAFF,TGTGCCAGCGCGTCGGGACAGATGAACACTGAAGCTTTCTTT
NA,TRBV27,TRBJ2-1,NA,CASIHRGGLGDEQFF,TGTGCCAGCATCCATAGGGGGGGACTGGGTGATGAGCAGTTCTTC
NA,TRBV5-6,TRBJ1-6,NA,CASSLGINSPLHF,TGTGCCAGCAGCTTGGGGATTAATTCACCCCTCCACTTT
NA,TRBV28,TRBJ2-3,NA,CASSGGPPTDTQYF,TGTGCCAGTTCCGGGGGTCCACCCACAGATACGCAGTATTTT
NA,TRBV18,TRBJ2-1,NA,CASSPRQDHEQFF,TGTGCCAGCTCACCACGTCAGGACCATGAGCAGTTCTTC
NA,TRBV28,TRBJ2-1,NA,CASSATGKGYNEQFF,TGTGCCAGCAGTGCTACAGGGAAAGGCTACAATGAGCAGTTCTTC
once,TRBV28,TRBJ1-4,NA,CASSSRGGVGEKLFF,TGTGCCAGCAGTTCGCGGGGGGGCGTGGGTGAAAAACTGTTTTTT
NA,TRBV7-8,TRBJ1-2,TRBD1,CASSPRRDRARGYTF,TGTGCCAGCAGCCCACGCCGGGACAGGGCAAGAGGCTACACCTTC
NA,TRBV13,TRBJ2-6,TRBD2,CASSAGGARGANVLTF,TGTGCCAGCAGCGCGGGGGGCGCGAGGGGGGCCAACGTCCTGACTTTC
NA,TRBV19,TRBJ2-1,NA,CASSGRDAHRDEQFF,TGTGCCAGTAGTGGCCGGGACGCACACCGGGATGAGCAGTTCTTC
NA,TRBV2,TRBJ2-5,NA,CASSVRRQETQYF,TGTGCCAGCAGTGTTCGTAGGCAAGAGACCCAGTACTTC